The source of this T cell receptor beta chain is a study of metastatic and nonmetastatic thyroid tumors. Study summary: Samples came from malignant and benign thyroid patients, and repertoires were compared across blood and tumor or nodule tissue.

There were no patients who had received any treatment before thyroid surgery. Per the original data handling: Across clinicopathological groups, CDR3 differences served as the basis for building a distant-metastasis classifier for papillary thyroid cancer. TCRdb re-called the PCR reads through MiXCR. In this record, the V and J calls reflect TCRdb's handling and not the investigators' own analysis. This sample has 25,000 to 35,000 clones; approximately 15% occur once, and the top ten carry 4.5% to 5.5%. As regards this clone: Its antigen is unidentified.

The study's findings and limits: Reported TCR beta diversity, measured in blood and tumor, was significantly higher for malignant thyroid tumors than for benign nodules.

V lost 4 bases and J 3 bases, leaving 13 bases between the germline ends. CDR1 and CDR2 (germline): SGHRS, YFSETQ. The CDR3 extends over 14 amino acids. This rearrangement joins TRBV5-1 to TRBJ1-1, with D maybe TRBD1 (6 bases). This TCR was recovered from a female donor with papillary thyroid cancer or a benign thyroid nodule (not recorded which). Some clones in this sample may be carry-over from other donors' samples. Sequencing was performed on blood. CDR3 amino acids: CASSAEGGDTEAFF. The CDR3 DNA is TGCGCCAGCAGCGCCGAGGGGGGTGACACTGAAGCTTTCTTT.